The clone carrying this TCR beta chain was observed once. These data come from a study of blood T cell repertoires in COVID-19. TCRdb keeps only in-frame clones here, not all; method: immunoSEQ multiplex PCR. The sample shows 180,000 or so clones, 80% to 90% of them seen only once. Germline assignment: CDR1 KGHDR and CDR2 SFDVKD. V lost 8 bases and J lost 3, with 21 bases in between. The CDR3 covers 16 residues. This sequence was found in a human donor with active or convalescent COVID-19. The donor label of this sample is uncertain. This sequence joins TRBV24-1 and TRBJ1-2; no definite D call. The sample consisted of peripheral blood. The CDR3 DNA is TGTGCCACCAAATCCCAGGCCGGGGTAGAGGACTATGGCTACACCTTC. Translation gives CATKSQAGVEDYGYTF.